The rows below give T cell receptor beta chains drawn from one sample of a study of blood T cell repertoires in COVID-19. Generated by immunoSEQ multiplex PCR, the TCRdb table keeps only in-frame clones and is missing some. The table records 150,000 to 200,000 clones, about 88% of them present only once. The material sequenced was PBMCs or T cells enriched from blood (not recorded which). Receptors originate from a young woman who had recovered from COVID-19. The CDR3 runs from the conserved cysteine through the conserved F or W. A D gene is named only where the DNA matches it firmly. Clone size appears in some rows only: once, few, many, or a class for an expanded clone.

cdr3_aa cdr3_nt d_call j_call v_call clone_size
CASSFGGQTEAFF TGCGCCAGCAGCTTCGGGGGTCAAACTGAAGCTTTCTTT - TRBJ1-1 TRBV5-1 -
CASSLPTGGVETQYF TGTGCCAGCAGCTTACCCACGGGGGGCGTAGAGACCCAGTACTTC - TRBJ2-5 TRBV7-9 -
CASSGTGDYEQYF TGTGCCAGTAGCGGGACAGGGGACTACGAGCAGTACTTC TRBD1 TRBJ2-7 TRBV19 few
CAISKGTGIMNTEAFF TGTGCCATCAGCAAAGGGACAGGGATAATGAACACTGAAGCTTTCTTT TRBD1 TRBJ1-1 TRBV10-3 -
CASSSRDRSHNEQFF TGTGCCAGCAGTAGCCGGGACAGGAGCCACAATGAGCAGTTCTTC TRBD1 TRBJ2-1 TRBV2 -
CASRPGRAGSIQYF TGTGCCAGCAGGCCTGGGAGGGCAGGGTCCATTCAGTACTTC TRBD2 TRBJ2-4 TRBV28 -
CASSIGGGTGELFF TGTGCCAGTAGTATAGGCGGGGGGACCGGGGAGCTGTTTTTT TRBD2 TRBJ2-2 TRBV19 once
CASRPHSGRVDYEQYF TGTGCCAGCAGACCCCACAGCGGGAGAGTGGACTACGAGCAGTACTTC TRBD2 TRBJ2-7 TRBV28 -
CASSSGTGGEKLFF TGTGCCAGCAGTTCCGGGACAGGGGGTGAAAAACTGTTTTTT TRBD1 TRBJ1-4 TRBV2 -
CATTDYNYGYTF TGTGCCACTACCGACTATAACTATGGCTACACCTTC - TRBJ1-2 TRBV19 -